The 32 T cell receptor beta chains below come from one sample, sequenced in a study of blood T cell repertoires in COVID-19. Assay used: immunoSEQ multiplex PCR; TCRdb lists only in-frame clones, some missing. This sample has around 190,000 clones, with roughly 88% found just once. The sequenced sample was peripheral blood. The source of these receptors is a man over 45 with COVID-19, enrolled during active disease.

This rearrangement joins TRBV27 to TRBJ2-7; 9 bases are shared with TRBD1. The CDR3 runs 15 residues. Germline CDR1 reads MNHEY; CDR2 reads SMNVEV (reference sequence). With 5 bases clipped from V and 4 bases from J, the junction kept 9 bases outside the gene matches. The CDR3 DNA reads TGTGCCAGCAGTGTTAGAGCCGGGACAGGGTACGAGCAGTACTTC. Translated: CASSVRAGTGYEQYF.

The count of this clone is one. The gene calls are TRBV28 and TRBJ1-5; unclear D gene. This CDR3 has 14 amino acids. Germline V gene data show CDR1 as MDHEN and CDR2 as SYDVKM. Trimming left V 11 bases short and J 2 bases short, with 16 bases between. The chain's CDR3 is CACNPPRRNQPQHF. In DNA form, the CDR3 reads TGTGCCTGTAACCCCCCTAGGCGCAATCAGCCCCAGCATTTT.

As DNA, the CDR3 is TGTGCCAGCTCACCAATGGCAGAAACGGGGGAGCAGTACTTC. Its protein is CASSPMAETGEQYF. The genes are TRBV18 and TRBJ2-7; D is perhaps TRBD2 (5 bases). V gave up 2 bases and J gave up 7 bases, with 15 bases separating them. Germline V gives CDR1 KGHSH, CDR2 LQKENI. The CDR3 is 14 amino acids.

The chain uses TRBV5-3 and TRBJ2-1, with 12 positions matching TRBD2. TRBV5-3 is treated as an ORF (open reading frame) with a function not yet certain. V shed 3 bases and J 4 bases; nucleotides not matched to a gene: 8. This CDR3 comprises 17 residues. CDR3 DNA: TGTGCCAGAAGCTCCATACTAGCGGGAGGACATTACAATGAGCAGTTCTTC. This gives the protein CARSSILAGGHYNEQFF.

The chain joins TRBV27 to TRBJ2-7; D is perhaps TRBD1 (6 bases). This CDR3 has 13 amino acids. Germline V gene lookup returns CDR1 MNHEY and CDR2 SMNVEV (reference sequence). Trimming cost V 5 bases and J 5 bases, with 13 bases left between them. CDR3 in amino acids: CASSTGQSHEQYF. Written as DNA, the CDR3 is TGTGCCAGCAGTACGGGACAATCCCACGAGCAGTACTTC.

The chain employs TRBV6-2 or TRBV6-3 and TRBJ2-5; TRBD1 is a possible D gene (7 bases). The CDR3 covers 17 residues. Germline V gene data show CDR1 as MNHEY and CDR2 as SVGEGT. V shed 5 bases and J shed 1 base, with 20 bases lying between them. The CDR3 loop is CASSNLQGRSTQETQYF. The CDR3 DNA sequence: TGTGCCAGCAGTAACTTACAGGGGAGGTCTACCCAAGAGACCCAGTACTTC.

The chain recombines TRBV6-5 with TRBJ2-5; 12 bases fit TRBD1. Germline loops: CDR1 MNHEY, CDR2 SVGAGI. The CDR3 consists of 16 residues. V was pared by 4 bases and J by 7 bases, with 10 bases of the junction left unmatched. The DNA for the CDR3 is TGTGCCAGCAGTTTTCAGGGACAGGGGGCGGTTGGGACCCAGTACTTC. Translating gives CASSFQGQGAVGTQYF.

The chain employs TRBV29-1 and TRBJ2-1; 12 bases map to TRBD1. The CDR3 loop spans 12 amino acids. J lost 8 bases, V lost 8 bases, and 4 bases had no gene match. Per germline, CDR1 SQVTM and CDR2 ANQGSEA. In DNA form, the CDR3 reads TGCAGCACCGGGACAGGGGGCGATGAGCAGTTCTTC. It encodes CSTGTGGDEQFF.

This chain joins TRBV7-2 and TRBJ2-7, with 9 bases that match TRBD2. The CDR3 contains 15 residues. Per germline, CDR1 SGHTA and CDR2 FQGNSA. V shed 3 bases, J shed 4 bases, and the junction held 7 bases outside the gene matches. The CDR3 sequence: CASSFDAGGPYEQYF. The DNA of the CDR3 is TGTGCCAGCAGCTTCGATGCGGGGGGGCCTTACGAGCAGTACTTC.

There are a few counts of this clone. The CDR3 DNA reads TGTGCCAGCAGTTTGGGAGGGTGGGAGACCCAGTACTTC. Protein sequence: CASSLGGWETQYF. The chain is built from TRBV27 and TRBJ2-5, with 7 positions matching TRBD2. V trimming: 3 bases; J trimming: 5 bases; junction bases outside the gene matches: 3. Germline V lookup: CDR1 MNHEY, CDR2 SMNVEV (reference sequence). This CDR3 has 13 amino acids.

The chain couples TRBV3-1 (or the pseudogene TRBV3-2) to TRBJ1-1; D is possibly TRBD1 (6 bases). Germline V lookup: CDR1 LGHDT, CDR2 YNNKEL (reference sequence). This CDR3 comprises 15 residues. V was clipped by 5 bases and J by 2 bases, with 15 bases between them. The CDR3: CASSVYRDINTEAFF. CDR3 coding DNA: TGTGCCAGCAGCGTTTACCGGGACATCAACACTGAAGCTTTCTTT.

This clone was picked up one time. The chain combines TRBV7-9 with TRBJ2-1; D unclear. Germline V gives CDR1 SEHNR, CDR2 FQNEAQ (reference sequence). The CDR3 sequence is 12 residues long. The germline V and J ends were trimmed by 5 bases and 9 bases, with 11 bases remaining between them. The CDR3 bases are TGTGCCAGCAGCCTGTCTAGTAGTGAGCAGTTCTTC. Protein: CASSLSSSEQFF.

The rearrangement joins TRBV5-1 to TRBJ2-3; TRBD2 agrees at 13 bases. Germline V gene lookup returns CDR1 SGHRS and CDR2 YFSETQ. This CDR3 comprises 16 residues. J gave up 3 bases and V 10 bases, and 11 bases lay outside the gene matches. The CDR3 DNA reads TGCGCCGCAGCTTGGACTAGCGGGAGAAGGACAGATACGCAGTATTTT. It translates to CAAAWTSGRRTDTQYF.

V is TRBV20-1 and J is TRBJ1-5; no reliable D call. V lost 3 bases, J lost 0 bases, and 9 bases lay in between. Germline V CDR1 and CDR2: DFQATT, SNEGSKA (reference sequence). The CDR3 totals 14 residues. CDR3 sequence reads: CSASSQISNQPQHF. CDR3 DNA: TGCAGTGCTAGTTCTCAGATTAGCAATCAGCCCCAGCATTTT.

Only a few counts were recorded for this clone. In the same sample, other DNA sequences code for this CDR3. The chain couples TRBV7-3 to TRBJ2-2; TRBD2 matches 12 bases. After removal of 5 bases from V and 5 bases from J, the junction contained 3 bases not matched to a gene. This CDR3 region has 15 residues. CDR1 is SGHTA and CDR2 is FQGTGA in the germline V gene. The CDR3 sequence: CASSPGLAGTGELFF. The DNA of the CDR3 is TGTGCCAGCAGCCCCGGACTAGCGGGGACCGGGGAGCTGTTTTTT.

The chain links TRBV28 to TRBJ2-4; D might be TRBD2 (6 bases). CDR1 and CDR2 from the germline V gene are MDHEN and SYDVKM. The length of the CDR3 is 15 residues. V was trimmed by 11 bases and J by 1 base, leaving 18 bases between them. DNA of the CDR3: TGTGCCTCCGCAGCCGGGGGAACGGCCAAAAACATTCAGTACTTC. It yields the protein CASAAGGTAKNIQYF.

This chain connects TRBV30 to TRBJ2-1; D may be TRBD2 (6 bases). This CDR3 has 14 residues. V lost 4 bases, J lost 3 bases, and 13 bases lay in between. Germline V gene lookup returns CDR1 GTSNPN and CDR2 SVGIG (reference sequence). The CDR3 coding sequence is TGTGCCTGGACTCCGGAGGGGCACTACAATGAGCAGTTCTTC. Amino acids: CAWTPEGHYNEQFF.

This clone showed up many times. The genes are TRBV2 and TRBJ2-5; the D gene is possibly TRBD1 (6 bases). The CDR3 has 13 amino acids. Germline CDR1 reads SNHLY; CDR2 reads FYNNEI. Trimming cost V 8 bases and J 1 base, with 11 bases left between them. The DNA of the CDR3 is TGTGCCAGCCGGGACACCCTCCAAGAGACCCAGTACTTC. Translating it yields CASRDTLQETQYF.

This clone was picked up one time. This chain joins TRBV19 and TRBJ2-3; TRBD2 aligns across 8 bases. Germline CDR1 is LNHDA and CDR2 is SQIVND (reference sequence). The CDR3 totals 14 residues. The V gene end was trimmed by 6 bases and the J gene end by 4 bases; junction bases not matched to a gene: 6. The DNA for the CDR3 is TGTGCCAGTAGGGGGCGGGAGGTGGCAGATACGCAGTATTTT. It specifies CASRGREVADTQYF.

The chain combines TRBV11-2 with TRBJ1-6; D not resolved. Deletions cut 5 bases from V and 0 bases from J, with 8 bases between. Germline CDR1 SGHAT, CDR2 FQNNGV. The CDR3 covers 15 residues. This chain's CDR3 is CASSPRHSYNSPLHF. For the CDR3, the DNA is TGTGCCAGCAGCCCGAGACACTCCTATAATTCACCCCTCCACTTT.

This chain connects TRBV2 to TRBJ1-4; 8 bases line up with TRBD1. Germline trimming cut 3 bases from V and 0 bases from J; bases unmatched to any gene: 12. The CDR3 is made up of 19 amino acids. Germline CDR1 is SNHLY and CDR2 is FYNNEI. The CDR3 here is CASSDTVPGQVATNEKLFF. The CDR3 DNA sequence: TGTGCCAGCAGTGATACAGTCCCGGGACAGGTTGCAACTAATGAAAAACTGTTTTTT.

The chain joins TRBV6-1 to TRBJ1-2; D may be TRBD1 (5 bases). The CDR3 spans 16 residues. Trimming cost V 3 bases and J 8 bases, with 22 bases left between them. Germline lookup yields CDR1 MNHNS and CDR2 SASEGT. The CDR3 DNA reads TGTGCCAGCAGTGATCTTCAGCAGGGCGCTTCTGCCGGCTACACCTTC. Translated, it gives CASSDLQQGASAGYTF.

This clone was seen a handful of times. The chain couples TRBV19 to TRBJ2-7; 9 bases align to TRBD2. V shed 5 bases, J shed 6 bases, and the junction held 8 bases outside the gene matches. Looked up from germline, CDR1 is LNHDA and CDR2 is SQIVND (reference sequence). The CDR3 contains 14 residues. The CDR3: CASSPVAGVLEQYF. In nucleotides, the CDR3 is TGTGCCAGTAGTCCAGTAGCGGGAGTTCTCGAGCAGTACTTC.

The chain recombines TRBV7-3 with TRBJ2-5; D is uncertain. Germline V gives CDR1 SGHTA, CDR2 FQGTGA. Trimming left V 1 base short and J 4 bases short, with 10 bases between. The CDR3 is 14 amino acids. The CDR3 region has the DNA TGTGCCAGCAGCTTAAACACAGTAGGAGAGACCCAGTACTTC. As protein: CASSLNTVGETQYF.

The J gene is TRBJ1-6, the V gene TRBV4-3; 7 bases are a match to TRBD1. The V gene end was trimmed by 0 bases and the J gene end by 7 bases; junction bases not matched to a gene: 6. CDR1 is LGHNA and CDR2 is YSLEER in the germline V gene. The CDR3 has 16 amino acids. For the CDR3, the DNA is TGCGCCAGCAGCCAAGATTTTGGGACAGTAAATTCACCCCTCCACTTT. As protein: CASSQDFGTVNSPLHF.

The chain uses TRBV30 and TRBJ2-7; 7 bases are shared with TRBD1. The CDR3 runs to 12 residues. J was trimmed by 2 bases and V by 4 bases; bases with no gene match: 2. The germline gives CDR1 GTSNPN, CDR2 SVGIG (reference sequence). Here the CDR3 DNA reads TGTGCCTGGACAGGGGGTCCCTACGAGCAGTACTTC. This sequence encodes CAWTGGPYEQYF.

This chain joins TRBV9 and TRBJ1-1, with 7 bases identical to TRBD1. This CDR3 region has 17 residues. Germline V lookup: CDR1 SGDLS, CDR2 YYNGEE. V shed 0 bases, J shed 2 bases, and the junction held 10 bases outside the gene matches. The CDR3 DNA sequence: TGTGCCAGCAGCGTAGATCCCCGGACAGGTGGTAACACTGAAGCTTTCTTT. Translating it yields CASSVDPRTGGNTEAFF.

This chain connects TRBV9 to TRBJ2-2, with 7 positions matching TRBD2. This CDR3 comprises 16 residues. Germline V lookup: CDR1 SGDLS, CDR2 YYNGEE. V was clipped by 0 bases and J by 7 bases; unmatched bases: 9. The CDR3 nucleotides read TGTGCCAGCAGCGTAGGCCTGGGCGGGAGTAACGGGGAGCTGTTTTTT. This translates into CASSVGLGGSNGELFF.

CDR3 protein: CSASYERGAYEQYF. CDR3 coding DNA: TGCAGTGCTAGTTACGAGCGGGGCGCCTACGAGCAGTACTTC. The chain is built from TRBV20-1 and TRBJ2-7; TRBD2 matches at 7 bases. With 3 bases clipped from V and 2 bases from J, the junction kept 7 bases outside the gene matches. The germline gives CDR1 DFQATT, CDR2 SNEGSKA (reference sequence). This CDR3 contains 14 residues.

The V gene is TRBV2, the J gene TRBJ1-3; TRBD1 matches 9 bases. CDR3 length: 15 amino acids. V shed 7 bases, J shed 4 bases, and the junction held 8 bases outside the gene matches. Germline V gene data show CDR1 as SNHLY and CDR2 as FYNNEI. CDR3 nucleotide sequence: TGTGCCAGCACTTCGGGACAGGGCGCAGGAAACACCATATATTTT. It codes for CASTSGQGAGNTIYF. Full variable domain (rest looked up from reference TRBV2 and TRBJ1-3): EPEVTQTPSHQVTQMGQEVILRCVPISNHLYFYWYRQILGQKVEFLVSFYNNEISEKSEIFDDQFSVERPDGSNFTLKIRSTKLEDSAMYFCASTSGQGAGNTIYFGEGSWLTVV.

This clone was seen a few times. The chain couples TRBV19 to TRBJ2-7; 8 nucleotides match TRBD2. With 4 bases clipped from V and 1 base from J, the junction kept 6 bases outside the gene matches. Germline values: CDR1 LNHDA, CDR2 SQIVND (reference sequence). The CDR3 sequence is 15 residues long. The CDR3 DNA reads TGTGCCAGTAGTAAGAAGCGGGAGAGGTCCTACGAGCAGTACTTC. Translation gives CASSKKRERSYEQYF.

The chain carries TRBV25-1 and TRBJ2-7; tentatively, D is TRBD1 (6 bases). The germline gives CDR1 MGHDK, CDR2 SYGVNS. V lost 2 bases and J 2 bases, leaving 13 bases between the germline ends. The CDR3 extends over 15 amino acids. CDR3 residues: CASSEVGRGAYEQYF. The CDR3 DNA reads as TGTGCCAGCAGTGAAGTAGGCAGGGGAGCCTACGAGCAGTACTTC.